This T cell receptor beta chain stems from a study of cytomegalovirus exposure and HLA in healthy donors. Findings of the study overall: Data from an earlier analysis indicated that most TCR beta V segments were productive either about 87% or about 30% of the time.

Comments on this clone: Its cognate antigen is unknown.

Both 60 Vbeta primers and 13 Jbeta primers went into the PCR. The protocol was immunoSEQ multiplex PCR, while the TCRdb copy is restricted to in-frame clones and leaves out a portion. Of around 100,000 clones in the sample, less than 85% were seen once. CDR3 length equals 14 residues. V dropped 8 bases and J dropped 4; count of bases not matched to a gene: 10. The germline V gene has CDR1 LNHDA and CDR2 SQIVND (reference sequence). Sequenced material: PBMCs. This chain joins TRBV19 and TRBJ1-2; 7 positions match TRBD1. This TCR was recovered from a man aged 18 to 29 in good health and CMV-seronegative. DNA for the CDR3: TGTGCCAGTGAGGAACAGGGGTTAGGCTATGGCTACACCTTC. Translating gives CASEEQGLGYGYTF.